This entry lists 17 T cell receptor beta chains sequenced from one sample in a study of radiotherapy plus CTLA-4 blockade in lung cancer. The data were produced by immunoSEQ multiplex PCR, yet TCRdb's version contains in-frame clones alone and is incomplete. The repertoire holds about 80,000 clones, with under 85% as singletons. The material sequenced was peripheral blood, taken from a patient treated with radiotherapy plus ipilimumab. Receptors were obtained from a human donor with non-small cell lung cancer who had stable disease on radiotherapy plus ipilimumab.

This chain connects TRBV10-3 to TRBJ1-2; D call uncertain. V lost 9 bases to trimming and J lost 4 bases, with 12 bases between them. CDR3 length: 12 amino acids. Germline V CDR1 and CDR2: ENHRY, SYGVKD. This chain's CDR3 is CAMTEGGYGYTF. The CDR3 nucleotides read TGTGCCATGACGGAGGGCGGCTATGGCTACACCTTC.

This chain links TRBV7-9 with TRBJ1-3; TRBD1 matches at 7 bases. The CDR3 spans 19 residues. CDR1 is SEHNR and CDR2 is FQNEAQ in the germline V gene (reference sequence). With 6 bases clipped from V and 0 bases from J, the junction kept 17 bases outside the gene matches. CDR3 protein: CASRSPWGQLNSSGNTIYF. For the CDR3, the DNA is TGTGCCAGCAGGTCCCCGTGGGGACAGTTAAACTCCTCTGGAAACACCATATATTTT.

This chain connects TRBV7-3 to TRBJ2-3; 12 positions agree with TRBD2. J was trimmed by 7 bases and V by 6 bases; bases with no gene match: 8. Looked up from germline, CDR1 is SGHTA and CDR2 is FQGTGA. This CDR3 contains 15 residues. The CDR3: CASSSLAGGRNTQYF. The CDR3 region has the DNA TGTGCCAGCAGTTCTCTAGCGGGGGGGCGGAATACGCAGTATTTT.

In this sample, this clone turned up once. The CDR3 nucleotides are TGTGCCAGCAGTGGTGGGGCGGCTAATGAAAAACTGTTTTTT. Translated: CASSGGAANEKLFF. The chain joins TRBV28 to TRBJ1-4, with a tentative D call TRBD1 (5 bases). This CDR3 has 14 residues. V lost 5 bases to trimming and J lost 3 bases, with 10 bases between them. Germline values: CDR1 MDHEN, CDR2 SYDVKM.

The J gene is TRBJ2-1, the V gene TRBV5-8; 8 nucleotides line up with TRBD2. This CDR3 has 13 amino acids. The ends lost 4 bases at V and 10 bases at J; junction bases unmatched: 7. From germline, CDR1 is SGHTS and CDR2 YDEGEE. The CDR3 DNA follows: TGTGCCAGCAGCCCGACTAGCGTGTTGGAGCAGTTCTTC. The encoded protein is CASSPTSVLEQFF.

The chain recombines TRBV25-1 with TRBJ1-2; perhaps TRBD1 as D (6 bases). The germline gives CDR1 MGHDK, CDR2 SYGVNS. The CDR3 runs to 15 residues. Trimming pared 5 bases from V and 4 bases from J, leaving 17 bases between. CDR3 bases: TGTGCCAGCAGTACTCCTGCTACAGGGTCCTATGGCTACACCTTC. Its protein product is CASSTPATGSYGYTF.

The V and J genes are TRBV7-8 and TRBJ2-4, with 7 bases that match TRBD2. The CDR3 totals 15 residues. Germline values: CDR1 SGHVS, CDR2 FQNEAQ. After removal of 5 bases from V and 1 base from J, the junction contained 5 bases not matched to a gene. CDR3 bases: TGTGCCAGCAGCCTTGTGGGAGGGGCCAAAAACATTCAGTACTTC. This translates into CASSLVGGAKNIQYF.

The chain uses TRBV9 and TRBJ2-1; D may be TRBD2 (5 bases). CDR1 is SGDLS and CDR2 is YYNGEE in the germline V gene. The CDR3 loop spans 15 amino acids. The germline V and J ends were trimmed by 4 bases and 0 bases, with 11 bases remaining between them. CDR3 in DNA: TGTGCCAGCAGCCCCCAAGGAGGCTCCTACAATGAGCAGTTCTTC. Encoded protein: CASSPQGGSYNEQFF.

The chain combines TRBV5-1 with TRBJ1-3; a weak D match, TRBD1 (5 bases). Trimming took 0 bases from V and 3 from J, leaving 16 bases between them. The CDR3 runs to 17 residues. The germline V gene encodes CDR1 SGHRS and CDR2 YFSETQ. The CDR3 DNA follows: TGCGCCAGCAGCTTGGATCAAGACAGACTCAATGGAAACACCATATATTTT. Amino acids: CASSLDQDRLNGNTIYF.

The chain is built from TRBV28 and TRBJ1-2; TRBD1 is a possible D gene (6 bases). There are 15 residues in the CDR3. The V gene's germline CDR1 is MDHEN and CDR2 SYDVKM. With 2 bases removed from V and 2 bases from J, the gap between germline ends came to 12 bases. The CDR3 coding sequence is TGTGCCAGCAGTTTAACCCTCACAGGGAACTATGGCTACACCTTC. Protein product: CASSLTLTGNYGYTF.

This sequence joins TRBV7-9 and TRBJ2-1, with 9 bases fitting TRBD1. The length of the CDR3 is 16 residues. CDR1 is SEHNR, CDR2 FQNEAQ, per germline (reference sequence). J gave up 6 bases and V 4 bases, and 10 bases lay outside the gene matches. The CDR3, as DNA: TGTGCCAGCAGCTCATTCGGACAGGGGAGTCGCAATGAGCAGTTCTTC. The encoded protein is CASSSFGQGSRNEQFF. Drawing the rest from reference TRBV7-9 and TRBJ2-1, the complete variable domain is DTGVSQNPRHKITKRGQNVTFRCDPISEHNRLYWYRQTLGQGPEFLTYFQNEAQLEKSRLLSDRFSAERPKGSFSTLEIQRTEQGDSAMYLCASSSFGQGSRNEQFFGPGTRLTVL.

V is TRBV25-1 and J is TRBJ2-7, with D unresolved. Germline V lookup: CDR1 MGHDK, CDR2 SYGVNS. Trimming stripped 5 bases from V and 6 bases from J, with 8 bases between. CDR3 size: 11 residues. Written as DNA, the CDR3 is TGTGCCAGCAGTATGGGAATCGAGCAGTACTTC. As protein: CASSMGIEQYF.

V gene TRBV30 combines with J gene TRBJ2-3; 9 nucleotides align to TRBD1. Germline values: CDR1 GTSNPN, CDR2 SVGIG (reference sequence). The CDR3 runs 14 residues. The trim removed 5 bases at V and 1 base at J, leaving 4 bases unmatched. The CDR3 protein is CAWGRDRGTDTQYF. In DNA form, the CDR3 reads TGTGCCTGGGGCCGGGACAGGGGCACAGATACGCAGTATTTT.

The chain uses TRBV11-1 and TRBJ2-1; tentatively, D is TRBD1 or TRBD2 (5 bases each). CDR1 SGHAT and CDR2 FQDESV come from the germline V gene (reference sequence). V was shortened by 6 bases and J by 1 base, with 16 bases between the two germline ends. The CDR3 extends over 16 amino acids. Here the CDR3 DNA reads TGTGCCAGCAGGGGGCGAGGGGTACCGTCCTACAATGAGCAGTTCTTC. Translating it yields CASRGRGVPSYNEQFF.

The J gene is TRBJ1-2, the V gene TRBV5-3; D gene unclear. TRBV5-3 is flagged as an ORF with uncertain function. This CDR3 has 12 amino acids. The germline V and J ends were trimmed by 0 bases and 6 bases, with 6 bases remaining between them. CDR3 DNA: TGTGCCAGAAGCTTGGCCTTTGATGGCTACACCTTC. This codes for CARSLAFDGYTF.

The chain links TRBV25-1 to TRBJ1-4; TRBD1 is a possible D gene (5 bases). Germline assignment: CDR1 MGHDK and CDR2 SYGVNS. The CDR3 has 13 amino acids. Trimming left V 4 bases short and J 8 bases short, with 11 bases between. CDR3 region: CASSAWDGEKLFF. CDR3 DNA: TGTGCCAGCAGTGCCTGGGACGGCGAAAAACTGTTTTTT.

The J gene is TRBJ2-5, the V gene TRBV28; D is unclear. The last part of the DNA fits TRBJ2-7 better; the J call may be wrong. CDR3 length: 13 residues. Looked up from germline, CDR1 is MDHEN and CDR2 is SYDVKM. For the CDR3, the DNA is TGTGCCAGCAGTCCCTGGGTAGTGTACGAGCAGTACTTC. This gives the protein CASSPWVVYEQYF.